This TCR beta chain appears in the sequencing data of a study of tumor-infiltrating lymphocytes in localized non-small cell lung cancer. Study information: Patients included smokers and never-smokers with various histologies, some sampled after neoadjuvant chemotherapy. From each patient, both tumor and uninvolved lung, non-adjacent to tumor, were sampled.

Whole-study results and caveats: Only some patients had TCR sequencing, depending on available tissue.

This clone counts as medium-sized. Antigen specificity is unknown. This CDR3 region has 13 residues. Germline assignment: CDR1 SGHTA and CDR2 FQGNSA. V was pared by 5 bases and J by 5 bases, with 12 bases between. TCRdb's copy holds only in-frame clones and misses some; the assay was immunoSEQ multiplex PCR. The data hold fewer than 20,000 clones, with 69% observed a single time. The sample taken for sequencing was lung tumor tissue. J is TRBJ1-2 and V is TRBV7-2; no firm D call. This receptor was identified in a human donor with non-small cell lung cancer. The CDR3 DNA sequence: TGTGCCAGCAGCCCAACGTGGGGTTATGGCTACACCTTC. This gives the protein CASSPTWGYGYTF.